What follows are 30 T cell receptor beta chains derived from one specimen sequenced in a study of CXCR3-negative and CXCR3-positive naive CD8 T cells. UMI-labeled 5' RACE TRB cDNA libraries were prepared from the cells. TCRdb re-called the 5' RACE reads and shows each CDR3 protein once, DNA omitted. The sample is made up of around 40,000 distinct CDR3 sequences, and the top ten hold roughly 14% of it. The sample consisted of memory CD8+ T cells from blood. Source of these receptors: a human donor in good health. Some clones in this sample may be carry-over from other donors' samples.

The chain's CDR3 is CSVEIPGASRSSYEQYF. The V and J genes are TRBV29-1 and TRBJ2-7; the D call of TRBD1 rests on TCRdb alone, since no DNA is present to check it. From germline, CDR1 is SQVTM and CDR2 ANQGSEA. The length of the CDR3 is 17 residues.

The chain is built from TRBV7-3 and TRBJ2-1; there is no DNA to check the TCRdb D call of TRBD1. Per the germline V gene, CDR1 is SGHTA and CDR2 is FQGTGA. CDR3 size: 14 residues. This chain's CDR3 is CASSLAKGENEQFF. Using reference TRBV7-3 and TRBJ2-1 for the parts outside the CDR3, the full variable domain is GAGVSQTPSNKVTEKGKYVELRCDPISGHTALYWYRQSLGQGPEFLIYFQGTGAADDSGLPNDRFFAVRPEGSVSTLKIQRTERGDSAVYLCASSLAKGENEQFFGPGTRLTVL.

Judged by frequency, this clonotype is large (0.1 to 1%). The V gene is TRBV4-2, the J gene TRBJ2-1; TCRdb's D call of TRBD2 is untestable without DNA. In germline, CDR1 is LGHNA, CDR2 YNFKEQ. The CDR3 runs to 15 residues. CDR3 sequence reads: CASSQVSGGANEQFF.

V and J are TRBV12-3 or TRBV12-4 and TRBJ2-3; TCRdb's D call of TRBD2 is untestable without DNA. This CDR3 has 15 residues. CDR3: CASSLLGPLTDTQYF.

According to its frequency, this clonotype is medium-sized. The chain recombines TRBV4-3 with TRBJ2-7; absent DNA, TCRdb's TRBD2 call cannot be checked. The length of the CDR3 is 16 residues. The germline V gene encodes CDR1 LGHNA and CDR2 YSLEER. The CDR3 sequence: CASSQGGDGGSYEQYF.

J is TRBJ2-7 and V is TRBV29-1; checking the TCRdb D call of TRBD2 is not possible without DNA. The CDR3 extends over 13 amino acids. Germline CDR1 SQVTM, CDR2 ANQGSEA. CDR3 sequence reads: CSGSSGGSYEQYF.

This rearrangement joins TRBV29-1 to TRBJ2-2; there is no DNA to check the TCRdb D call of TRBD2. The CDR3 spans 14 residues. The germline V gene encodes CDR1 SQVTM and CDR2 ANQGSEA. The CDR3 spells CSVETGNTAGELFF.

The V gene is TRBV12-3 or TRBV12-4, the J gene TRBJ2-2; the TCRdb call, TRBD2, lacks DNA for checking. This CDR3 is 15 amino acids long. CDR3: CASTFGRMNTGELFF.

The V gene is TRBV5-1, the J gene TRBJ1-1. Germline values: CDR1 SGHRS, CDR2 YFSETQ. The CDR3 totals 14 residues. Here the CDR3 reads CASSLDSPNTEAFF.

This rearrangement joins TRBV9 to TRBJ2-1; TCRdb indicates TRBD2, and absent DNA this call remains unverified. Looked up from germline, CDR1 is SGDLS and CDR2 is YYNGEE. This CDR3 comprises 14 residues. The CDR3 sequence: CASSPQRGGYEQFF.

The genes are TRBV2 and TRBJ1-5; TCRdb designates TRBD1, a call that cannot be tested without DNA. Per germline, CDR1 SNHLY and CDR2 FYNNEI. CDR3 length equals 16 residues. CDR3: CASTLGGAGAGQPQHF.

V and J are TRBV5-1 and TRBJ1-2; TCRdb gives TRBD1 as the D gene, but with no DNA this cannot be confirmed. The germline CDR1 and CDR2 sequences are SGHRS and YFSETQ. CDR3 size: 14 residues. The CDR3 loop reads CASSPERATDSYTF.

The chain carries TRBV20-1 and TRBJ2-1. The CDR3 runs 12 residues. CDR1 is DFQATT and CDR2 is SNEGSKA in the germline V gene (reference sequence). The CDR3 is CSARVLDNEQFF.

V and J are TRBV6-5 and TRBJ2-3; the D call from TCRdb, TRBD2, cannot be confirmed without DNA. Germline V gene data show CDR1 as MNHEY and CDR2 as SVGAGI. The CDR3 has 15 amino acids. The CDR3 sequence is CASSRTSGGPDTQYF.

This CDR3 reads CASSQVWDPYEQYF. V and J are TRBV3-1 and TRBJ2-7. The CDR3 consists of 14 residues. Germline lookup yields CDR1 LGHDT and CDR2 YNNKEL (reference sequence).

The chain is built from TRBV29-1 and TRBJ2-1; TCRdb selects TRBD2, and the lack of DNA leaves this call unchecked. The CDR3 has 15 amino acids. Looked up from germline, CDR1 is SQVTM and CDR2 is ANQGSEA. The CDR3 sequence: CSVDPGTSGYNEQFF.

The chain uses TRBV29-1 and TRBJ2-7. Germline assignment: CDR1 SQVTM and CDR2 ANQGSEA. The CDR3 runs 15 residues. CDR3 sequence reads: CSVEAPAGDHYEQYF.

The CDR3: CASSSDPGSYEQYF. V is TRBV6-5 and J is TRBJ2-7; TCRdb reports TRBD1, a call that lacks DNA to check it against. Germline lookup yields CDR1 MNHEY and CDR2 SVGAGI. This CDR3 region has 14 residues.

The chain employs TRBV23-1 and TRBJ2-5. TRBV23-1 is an ORF, with its function uncertain. The length of the CDR3 is 17 residues. The CDR3 protein is CASSPLIPIRVEETQYF.

This chain uses TRBV28 with TRBJ2-5; the D call from TCRdb, TRBD1, cannot be confirmed without DNA. Germline V gene sequence: CDR1 MDHEN, CDR2 SYDVKM. The CDR3 spans 19 residues. The CDR3 here is CASSLWSGGNIGTGETQYF.

The V call is TRBV20-1, the J call TRBJ1-1; with no DNA, the TCRdb D assignment of TRBD1 cannot be verified. CDR1 is DFQATT, CDR2 SNEGSKA, per germline (reference sequence). The CDR3 length is 12 residues. The CDR3 reads CSAAQGDTEAFF.

The chain employs TRBV29-1 and TRBJ1-1; TCRdb names TRBD1, which stays unverified in the absence of DNA. This CDR3 spans 14 amino acids. CDR1 and CDR2 (germline): SQVTM, ANQGSEA. Here the CDR3 reads CSVIWGGGSTEAFF.

The J gene is TRBJ2-7, the V gene TRBV28; TCRdb lists TRBD1, though no DNA is available to test this call. This CDR3 is built from 15 residues. Germline V gene lookup returns CDR1 MDHEN and CDR2 SYDVKM. The CDR3 spells CASSLSQGAVYEQYF.

This chain uses TRBV24-1 with TRBJ2-1; TCRdb selects TRBD1, and the lack of DNA leaves this call unchecked. The CDR3 covers 13 residues. Germline loops: CDR1 KGHDR, CDR2 SFDVKD. CDR3 residues: CATSDAGRGDKFF.

The J gene is TRBJ2-4, the V gene TRBV9. Germline V gene data show CDR1 as SGDLS and CDR2 as YYNGEE. The CDR3 extends over 16 amino acids. Here the CDR3 reads CASSVVQVGVGDIQYF.

The rearrangement links TRBV28 to TRBJ1-5. Germline assignment: CDR1 MDHEN and CDR2 SYDVKM. This CDR3 has 15 amino acids. CDR3: CASSLMVGAYQPQHF.

V and J are TRBV12-3 or TRBV12-4 and TRBJ1-2; the D gene TCRdb calls, TRBD1, cannot be checked with no DNA. The CDR3 runs to 15 residues. CDR3 in amino acids: CASRHRDRELYGYTF.

V is TRBV4-1 and J is TRBJ1-5; TCRdb's D call of TRBD1 is untestable without DNA. The CDR3 consists of 14 residues. Germline V gene data show CDR1 as MGHRA and CDR2 as YSYEKL. The CDR3: CASSQEGQVQPQHF.

The chain is built from TRBV7-9 and TRBJ1-1; there is no DNA to check the TCRdb D call of TRBD1. Per germline, CDR1 SEHNR and CDR2 FQNEAQ (reference sequence). This CDR3 contains 15 residues. The CDR3 reads CASSPRTAKNTEAFF.

CDR3 sequence reads: CASSSEMDTQYF. The gene calls are TRBV7-6 and TRBJ2-3. The CDR3 is 12 amino acids. The V gene's germline CDR1 is SGHVS and CDR2 FNYEAQ.